These 13 T cell receptor beta chains originate from one sample sequenced in a study of blood T cell repertoires in COVID-19. Sequenced by immunoSEQ multiplex PCR; TCRdb stores in-frame clones only, minus some. Here the sample spans about 120,000 clones, 87% being singletons. The material sequenced was peripheral blood. The source is a woman in her seventies with acute or convalescent COVID-19.

This clone occurred a few times. This chain uses TRBV4-1 with TRBJ2-5; TRBD1 might be the D (6 bases). Germline V gene data show CDR1 as MGHRA and CDR2 as YSYEKL. This CDR3 is 15 amino acids long. V lost 0 bases and J 1 base, leaving 9 bases between the germline ends. The CDR3, as DNA: TGCGCCAGCAGCCAAGATTGGGACATCCAAGAGACCCAGTACTTC. Translation: CASSQDWDIQETQYF.

This rearrangement joins TRBV3-1 (or the pseudogene TRBV3-2) to TRBJ1-2; D is uncertain. Trimming shortened V by 5 bases and J by 7 bases, and 11 bases separated the two germline ends. The CDR3 has 12 residues. Germline V gene data show CDR1 as LGHDT and CDR2 as YNNKEL (reference sequence). The CDR3 DNA is TGTGCCAGCAGCTCCCAGGTCGCTGGCTACACCTTC. This encodes CASSSQVAGYTF.

The chain carries TRBV5-1 and TRBJ2-3; unclear D gene. There are 13 residues in the CDR3. Trimming removed 0 bases at V and 3 bases at J, with 5 bases between. Germline lookup yields CDR1 SGHRS and CDR2 YFSETQ. CDR3 residues: CASSLEQTDTQYF. CDR3 coding DNA: TGCGCCAGCAGCTTGGAACAGACAGATACGCAGTATTTT.

The chain has TRBV7-2 and TRBJ2-2, with unresolved D. There are 13 residues in the CDR3. The germline V and J ends were trimmed by 3 bases and 5 bases, with 7 bases remaining between them. From germline, CDR1 is SGHTA and CDR2 FQGNSA. CDR3 sequence reads: CASSFGWTGELFF. In nucleotides, the CDR3 is TGTGCCAGCAGCTTTGGCTGGACCGGGGAGCTGTTTTTT.

The sample holds a few counts of this clone. The CDR3 sequence is CASSLETLGQGIEQYF. As DNA, the CDR3 is TGCGCCAGCAGCCTCGAGACATTGGGACAGGGGATCGAGCAGTACTTC. The chain joins TRBV5-1 to TRBJ2-7; 10 nucleotides line up with TRBD1. Germline values: CDR1 SGHRS, CDR2 YFSETQ. The CDR3 is 16 amino acids. V was clipped by 4 bases and J by 6 bases; unmatched bases: 13.

The chain combines TRBV5-1 with TRBJ2-6; D might be TRBD2 (6 bases). V gave up 4 bases and J gave up 0 bases, with 14 bases separating them. The CDR3 sequence is 17 residues long. Germline loops: CDR1 SGHRS, CDR2 YFSETQ. The DNA for the CDR3 is TGCGCCAGCAGCGAATGGCGGGGAGACTCTGGGGCCAACGTCCTGACTTTC. This sequence encodes CASSEWRGDSGANVLTF. Variable domain in full (rest from reference TRBV5-1 and TRBJ2-6): KAGVTQTPRYLIKTRGQQVTLSCSPISGHRSVSWYQQTPGQGLQFLFEYFSETQRNKGNFPGRFSGRQFSNSRSEMNVSTLELGDSALYLCASSEWRGDSGANVLTFGAGSRLTVL.

This rearrangement joins TRBV9 to TRBJ1-1; D is ambiguous. The CDR3 extends over 15 amino acids. Trimming shortened V by 0 bases and J by 1 base, and 10 bases separated the two germline ends. In germline, CDR1 is SGDLS, CDR2 YYNGEE. The CDR3 DNA follows: TGTGCCAGCAGCGTAGATGGGCTCGGGAACACTGAAGCTTTCTTT. It encodes CASSVDGLGNTEAFF.

This clone has just one count. The chain is built from TRBV4-2 and TRBJ1-3; D unclear. The CDR3 has 16 residues. Germline CDR1 LGHNA, CDR2 YNFKEQ. The ends were cut back, 0 bases at V and 1 base at J, with 10 bases in the middle. This CDR3 is CASSQDNPESGNTIYF. The CDR3 nucleotides read TGTGCCAGCAGCCAAGATAATCCCGAGTCTGGAAACACCATATATTTT.

This chain links TRBV2 with TRBJ1-5; tentative D call: TRBD1 (6 bases). From germline, CDR1 is SNHLY and CDR2 FYNNEI. Trimming cost V 7 bases and J 6 bases, with 19 bases left between them. CDR3 length: 15 amino acids. The CDR3 is CASNSLGGAAQPQHF. As DNA, the CDR3 is TGTGCCAGCAACTCCTTGGGGGGGGCTGCTCAGCCCCAGCATTTT.

This chain joins TRBV6-5 and TRBJ1-2; 10 positions match TRBD1. The CDR3 has 14 residues. The germline V gene encodes CDR1 MNHEY and CDR2 SVGAGI. With 6 bases clipped from V and 7 bases from J, the junction kept 8 bases outside the gene matches. This CDR3 is CASSLDRGRGGYTF. DNA of the CDR3: TGTGCCAGCAGCCTAGACAGGGGGCGAGGTGGCTACACCTTC.

The V gene is TRBV18, the J gene TRBJ2-2; 7 positions agree with TRBD2. The CDR3 totals 15 residues. From germline, CDR1 is KGHSH and CDR2 LQKENI. Germline trimming cut 5 bases from V and 0 bases from J; bases unmatched to any gene: 3. CDR3 amino acids: CASSSGLPNTGELFF. The CDR3 coding sequence is TGTGCCAGCTCATCGGGACTACCGAACACCGGGGAGCTGTTTTTT.

The table lists this clone with a count of one. This sequence joins TRBV28 and TRBJ2-1, with TRBD1 matching 7 bases. Germline assignment: CDR1 MDHEN and CDR2 SYDVKM. The V and J ends lost 2 bases and 12 bases, in that order; junction bases with no gene match: 1. This CDR3 region has 11 residues. The CDR3 DNA follows: TGTGCCAGCAGTTTAAGACAGGGGCAGTTCTTC. Translated, it gives CASSLRQGQFF.

This chain uses TRBV7-7 with TRBJ2-1, with 7 bases fitting TRBD1. Per germline, CDR1 SSHAT and CDR2 FNYEAQ (reference sequence). CDR3 size: 14 residues. Germline trimming cut 0 bases from V and 10 bases from J; bases unmatched to any gene: 6. CDR3 DNA: TGTGCCAGCAGCTTAGCCCGACAGGGCGGAGAGCAGTTCTTC. This encodes CASSLARQGGEQFF.